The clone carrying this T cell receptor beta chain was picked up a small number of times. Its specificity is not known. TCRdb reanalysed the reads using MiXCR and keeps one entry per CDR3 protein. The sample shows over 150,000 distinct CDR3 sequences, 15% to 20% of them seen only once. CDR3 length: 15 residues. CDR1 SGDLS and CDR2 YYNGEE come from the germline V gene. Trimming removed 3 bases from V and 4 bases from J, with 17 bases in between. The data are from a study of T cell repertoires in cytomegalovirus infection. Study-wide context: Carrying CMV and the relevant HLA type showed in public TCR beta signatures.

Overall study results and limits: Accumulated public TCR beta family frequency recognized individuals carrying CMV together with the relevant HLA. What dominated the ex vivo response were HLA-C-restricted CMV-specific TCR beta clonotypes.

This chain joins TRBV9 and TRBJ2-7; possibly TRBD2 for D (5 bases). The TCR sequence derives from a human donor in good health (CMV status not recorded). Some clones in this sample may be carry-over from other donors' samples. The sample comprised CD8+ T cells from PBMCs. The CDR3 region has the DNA TGTGCCAGCAGCGCTGGGTTGGGCTCGGGGTACGAGCAGTACTTC. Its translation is CASSAGLGSGYEQYF.